This T cell receptor beta chain stems from a study of shared clonotypes between healthy human individuals (dated by TCRdb to about 2020). Turning to the overall study: The cohort comprised a couple of women and three men aged 18 to 49 years. The study deeply sequenced blood TCR repertoires of about five healthy adults to estimate repertoire size and the extent of clonotype sharing between individuals. For each donor, CD4 naive and CD4 memory were each run on three plates, CD8 naive on two plates, and CD8 memory on one plate. Each donor's leukapheresis produced roughly between roughly 0.9 and 8.9 billion PBMCs. To increase sequencing depth and limit assay-specific biases, different laboratories used diverse techniques to prepare libraries and sequence TCR repertoires.

Spanning cysteine to phenylalanine, the CDR3 consists of 13 amino acids. The kept DNA is CDR3 alone, 39 bases in frame from the first base. CDR1 SGHAT and CDR2 FQNNGV were looked up in the germline V gene. V loses 1 base of germline sequence and J loses 4 bases, and the interval between the two ends is 7 bases. The donors were healthy, HIV-negative adults with no recently reported acute infections or vaccinations. All donors were Caucasian adults living in Nashville, Tennessee, USA. CD4+ T cells were enriched by magnetic negative selection, after which naive cells were positively selected on CD45RA and the negative fraction was taken as the memory subset. Blood was collected by leukapheresis, and PBMCs were isolated by Ficoll-Histopaque density gradient centrifugation and then cryopreserved in liquid nitrogen vapor phase. Purity and quantity of every magnetically sorted T cell population were checked by analytical flow cytometry. From each sorted fraction, genomic DNA was isolated and quantified by UV absorbance on a Nanodrop 2000c.

Using the deep immunoSEQ assay, multiplex PCR amplified TCR CDR3 regions from genomic DNA. Extracted genomic DNA from each cell subset was distributed evenly across all wells of several immunoSEQ 96-well plates, and each plate was treated as a replicate. For sorted subsets, about 0.2 ug genomic DNA, equal to approximately 30,000 T cell genomes, was loaded into each replicate PCR. Purified libraries were measured with a Qubit 3.0 fluorometer, size-checked on a Bioanalyzer 2100, and measured again with the KAPA Library Quantification kit. Every immunoSEQ 96-well plate was sequenced on a dedicated single-read 150-cycle Illumina NextSeq 550 flow cell. On the authors' methods: Because the immunoSEQ output held only junctional sequences and lacked quality scores, the filtering could not match the filtering applied to full-length reads. To assign V/J genes and CDR3, sequences were annotated using PyIR, a Python wrapper for IgBLAST v1.9, with IMGT germline references. Any read was removed if the V/J assignment was weak (E-value above 1e-6), the CDR3 was missing, or the read contained stop codons, out-of-frame junctions, or ambiguous translated residues. V3J clonotypes were defined as sequences sharing the same inferred V gene, J gene, and CDR3 amino acid sequence. The percentage overlap between two repertoires was calculated by dividing the number of shared unique clonotypes by the size of the smaller repertoire. RTK rarefaction, the Chao1 estimator, and Recon v2.1 estimates of unobserved clonotypes were used to assess repertoire richness. Generation probabilities were computed with OLGA for all TCRbeta clonotypes obtained by the gDNA method from several donors. TCRdb retrieved this table from immuneACCESS and kept in-frame rearrangements only. Not all clones are present; in checked studies, unresolved V genes account for under half, and no reason is known for the remainder. V and J calls and clone size are copied from that table; D and trimming were computed from the DNA. The sample yields approximately 2,000,000 clones; roughly 92% were counted once. Together, the top ten hold 0.3% to 0.45% of the sample.

What the study reported, not specific to this receptor: Even with the large sequencing depth, rarefaction of the sorted-subset datasets indicated that sequencing was incomplete. Because the study included a small number of donors, the genetic and exposure-history diversity represented was limited. Naive subsets generally had larger estimated clonotype richness than memory subsets. Only blood was sampled, and tissue TCR repertoires likely differ from those in blood. Across a handful of donors, approximately 4.9% of naive CD4, approximately 4% of naive CD8, 2.3% of memory CD4, and under 0.45% of memory CD8 clonotypes were shared. Based on pairwise subsampling, the degree of clonotype sharing among donors was expected to be affected by sequencing depth. Compared with non-shared clonotypes, the clonotypes found in all four sorted-subset donors had higher generation probabilities.

As regards this clone: Its antigen is still unknown. Within one base of it there is no much larger clone, and no base qualities were kept.

Sequencing was performed on naive CD4+ T cells from PBMCs. The cell subset or site label for this specimen denotes: CD45RA+ positively selected. The rearranged segments are TRBV11-2 and TRBJ1-2, with no confidently assigned D gene. The sequence derives from a man between 18 and 29 years old in good health. Some clones in this sample may be carry-over from other donors' samples. The DNA reads as follows: TGTGCCAGCAGCTTAGGTCTCTCCTATGGCTACACCTTC. The encoded protein is CASSLGLSYGYTF.